The 14 T cell receptor beta chains below all came from one sample that was sequenced in a study of blood T cell repertoires in COVID-19. The assay was immunoSEQ multiplex PCR, and TCRdb's table has in-frame clones only and misses some. Of 400,000 to 450,000 clones in the sample, roughly 87% were seen once. Material: PBMCs or T cells enriched from blood (not recorded which). Receptors were obtained from a man between 18 and 35 years old who had recovered from COVID-19.

V and J are TRBV27 and TRBJ1-2; TRBD1 aligns across 7 bases. CDR1 is MNHEY and CDR2 is SMNVEV in the germline V gene (reference sequence). CDR3 size: 17 residues. V was clipped by 6 bases and J by 3 bases; unmatched bases: 16. The CDR3 reads CASRSPQRGQDYYGYTF. The CDR3 DNA reads TGTGCCAGCAGATCCCCCCAGAGGGGGCAGGACTACTATGGCTACACCTTC.

V usage is TRBV19 and J usage is TRBJ1-1; the match to TRBD1 covers 8 bases. CDR1 is LNHDA, CDR2 SQIVND, per germline (reference sequence). Trimming at V came to 7 bases and at J to 4 bases, leaving 11 bases not matched to a gene. The CDR3 has 15 residues. CDR3 in amino acids: CASTLNPTGVTEAFF. DNA of the CDR3: TGTGCCAGTACCCTTAACCCGACAGGGGTCACTGAAGCTTTCTTT.

V usage is TRBV30 and J usage is TRBJ1-2; 9 nucleotides line up with TRBD1. Germline V gives CDR1 GTSNPN, CDR2 SVGIG (reference sequence). Trimming cost V 5 bases and J 7 bases; bases outside gene matches: 5. CDR3 length: 12 residues. CDR3: CAWGTGPRGYTF. DNA for the CDR3: TGTGCCTGGGGGACAGGGCCCCGTGGCTACACCTTC.

The chain carries TRBV5-4 and TRBJ2-1, with TRBD2 identical over 8 bases. The CDR3 has 18 residues. Germline lookup yields CDR1 SGHNT and CDR2 YYREEE (reference sequence). Unmatched junction bases numbered 16, after V lost 1 base and J lost 7 bases. The CDR3 loop is CASSLRGGKILGLNEQFF. The DNA of the CDR3 is TGTGCCAGCAGCTTGCGGGGGGGGAAGATCCTCGGGTTGAATGAGCAGTTCTTC.

V usage is TRBV7-8 and J usage is TRBJ1-3, with TRBD1 as a possible D gene (6 bases). V lost 3 bases, J lost 2 bases, and 11 bases lay in between. Germline CDR1 is SGHVS and CDR2 is FQNEAQ. CDR3 length: 15 residues. The CDR3 sequence is CASSFYAGAGNTIYF. The CDR3 DNA reads TGTGCCAGCAGCTTTTACGCAGGGGCTGGAAACACCATATATTTT.

This rearrangement joins TRBV7-9 to TRBJ1-5; D is unresolved. This CDR3 comprises 16 residues. Between the trimmed V and J ends, which lost 1 base and 2 bases, there was a span of 12 bases. Looked up from germline, CDR1 is SEHNR and CDR2 is FQNEAQ (reference sequence). The CDR3 is CASSLGYGIGNQPQHF. CDR3 coding DNA: TGTGCCAGCAGCTTAGGTTACGGGATCGGCAATCAGCCCCAGCATTTT.

The chain couples TRBV6-4 to TRBJ1-2, with 7 bases matching TRBD1. CDR3 length: 15 residues. The trim removed 3 bases at V and 8 bases at J, leaving 12 bases unmatched. The germline gives CDR1 MRHNA, CDR2 SNTAGT. The CDR3 loop reads CASSESADRVGGYTF. The CDR3 DNA is TGTGCCAGCAGTGAATCCGCCGACAGGGTTGGGGGCTACACCTTC.

This clone has just one count. The rearrangement uses TRBV5-6 and TRBJ1-6; D is perhaps TRBD1 (5 bases). The CDR3 extends over 15 amino acids. CDR1 is SGHDT and CDR2 is YYEEEE in the germline V gene. V gave up 3 bases and J gave up 10 bases, with 17 bases separating them. Written as DNA, the CDR3 is TGTGCCAGCAGCTCCCTCAGTGGGGCTCAATCACCCCTCCACTTT. Protein: CASSSLSGAQSPLHF. Complete variable domain (other parts from reference TRBV5-6 and TRBJ1-6): DAGVTQSPTHLIKTRGQQVTLRCSPKSGHDTVSWYQQALGQGPQFIFQYYEEEERQRGNFPDRFSGHQFPNYSSELNVNALLLGDSALYLCASSSLSGAQSPLHFGNGTRLTVT.

The rearrangement links TRBV24-1 to TRBJ1-1, with D perhaps TRBD1 (5 bases). Trimming left V 5 bases short and J 1 base short, with 10 bases between. The germline CDR1 and CDR2 sequences are KGHDR and SFDVKD. This CDR3 spans 14 amino acids. CDR3 in amino acids: CATSADSPNTEAFF. CDR3 coding DNA: TGTGCCACCAGTGCTGACAGCCCGAACACTGAAGCTTTCTTT.

CDR3 nucleotide sequence: TGTGCCAGCAGTTCCAACACCCGTCAGCCCCAGCATTTT. Translated, it gives CASSSNTRQPQHF. This chain uses TRBV6-5 with TRBJ1-5, with D hard to call. The germline V gene encodes CDR1 MNHEY and CDR2 SVGAGI. The CDR3 spans 13 residues. V lost 4 bases and J lost 6, with 10 bases in between.

The CDR3 sequence is CASSLRYRSYEQYF. DNA of the CDR3: TGTGCCAGCAGTTTACGTTACAGGAGCTACGAGCAGTACTTC. The rearrangement joins TRBV28 to TRBJ2-7; a weak D match, TRBD1 (5 bases). Per the germline V gene, CDR1 is MDHEN and CDR2 is SYDVKM. V was trimmed by 2 bases and J by 3 bases, leaving 11 bases between them. The CDR3 runs 14 residues.

The chain has TRBV27 and TRBJ1-5; perhaps TRBD1 as D (5 bases). V was cut by 5 bases and J by 4 bases, with 18 bases left in between. Germline-derived CDR1 and CDR2 are MNHEY and SMNVEV (reference sequence). The CDR3 has 16 amino acids. The CDR3 reads CASSPLRGFGNQPQHF. CDR3 coding DNA: TGTGCCAGCAGTCCCCTCCGGGGGTTTGGAAATCAGCCCCAGCATTTT.

The V call is TRBV2, the J call TRBJ1-5; maybe TRBD1 (5 bases). Between the trimmed V and J ends, which lost 6 bases and 2 bases, there was a span of 11 bases. The CDR3 is 14 residues long. Germline-derived CDR1 and CDR2 are SNHLY and FYNNEI. This chain's CDR3 is CASRDNGGNQPQHF. In DNA form, the CDR3 reads TGTGCCAGCAGGGACAATGGGGGCAATCAGCCCCAGCATTTT.

The V call is TRBV2, the J call TRBJ2-2; unclear D gene. This CDR3 is 13 amino acids long. Per the germline V gene, CDR1 is SNHLY and CDR2 is FYNNEI. Trimming stripped 5 bases from V and 4 bases from J, with 8 bases between. The DNA for the CDR3 is TGTGCCAGCAGTCGCAGTCTCACCGGGGAGCTGTTTTTT. Its protein is CASSRSLTGELFF.